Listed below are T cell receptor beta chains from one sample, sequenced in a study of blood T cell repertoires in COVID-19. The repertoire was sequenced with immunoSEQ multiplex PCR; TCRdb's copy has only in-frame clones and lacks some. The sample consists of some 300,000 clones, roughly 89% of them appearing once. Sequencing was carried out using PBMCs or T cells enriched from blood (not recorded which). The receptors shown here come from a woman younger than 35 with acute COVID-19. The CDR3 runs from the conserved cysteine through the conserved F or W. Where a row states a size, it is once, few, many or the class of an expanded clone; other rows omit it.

CASSSSRETQYF	.	TRBJ2-5	TRBV5-5
CASRVAGQGPYAQYF	.	TRBJ2-7	TRBV28
CASSQDSGGRKLFF	.	TRBJ1-4	TRBV14
CASSFAWEGNSNQPQHF	.	TRBJ1-5	TRBV7-9
CASSLGTSSLNYGYTF	.	TRBJ1-2	TRBV5-5
CASSELAGGNTGELFF	.	TRBJ2-2	TRBV6-1
CASSLAYGLAGQETQYF	.	TRBJ2-5	TRBV7-7
CSLGTSGSLDTQYF	.	TRBJ2-3	TRBV29-1
CASRKQGGETQYF	.	TRBJ2-5	TRBV28
CASRRRPGQASTGANVLTF	.	TRBJ2-6	TRBV11-2
CASSLRMRDYGYTF	.	TRBJ1-2	TRBV19
CATSDSNSEKLFF	.	TRBJ1-4	TRBV24-1
CASSETRRRSMAYEQYF	.	TRBJ2-7	TRBV6-1
CASSVGGQGRTEAFF	.	TRBJ1-1	TRBV9
CASSLGYSQETQYF	.	TRBJ2-5	TRBV5-1
CASSPRGLPNEKLFF	few	TRBJ1-4	TRBV18